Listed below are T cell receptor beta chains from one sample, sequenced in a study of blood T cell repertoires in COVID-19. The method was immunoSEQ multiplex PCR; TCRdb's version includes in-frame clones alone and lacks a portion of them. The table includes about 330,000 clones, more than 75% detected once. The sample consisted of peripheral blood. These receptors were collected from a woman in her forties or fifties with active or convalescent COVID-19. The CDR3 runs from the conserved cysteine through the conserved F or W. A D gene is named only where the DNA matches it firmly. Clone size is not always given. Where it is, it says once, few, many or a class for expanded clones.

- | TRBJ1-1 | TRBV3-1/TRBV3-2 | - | TGTGCCAGCAGCCCGCGGGGGAACACTGAAGCTTTCTTT | CASSPRGNTEAFF
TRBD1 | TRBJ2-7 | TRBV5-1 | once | TGCGCCAGCAGCACATGGACAGGGCCTTCCTACGAGCAGTACTTC | CASSTWTGPSYEQYF
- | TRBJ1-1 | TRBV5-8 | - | TGTGCCAGCAGTTTGGACAGGAACACTGAAGCTTTCTTT | CASSLDRNTEAFF
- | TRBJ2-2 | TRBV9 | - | TGTGCCAGCAGCGTTAAGGCGGACAGCTACACCGGGGAGCTGTTTTTT | CASSVKADSYTGELFF
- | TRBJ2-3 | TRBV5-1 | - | TGCGCCAGCAGCTTGGGTCAGGGACTGACAGATACGCAGTATTTT | CASSLGQGLTDTQYF
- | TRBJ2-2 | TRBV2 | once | TGTGCCAGCAGGCCGGACACCGGGGAGCTGTTTTTT | CASRPDTGELFF
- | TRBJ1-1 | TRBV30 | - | TGTGCCGGCCGCGGGGACACTGAAGCTTTCTTT | CAGRGDTEAFF
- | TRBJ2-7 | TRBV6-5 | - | TGTGCCAGCAGTAGGGAACAGGGAACCTACGAGCAGTACTTC | CASSREQGTYEQYF
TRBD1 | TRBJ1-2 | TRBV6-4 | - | TGTGCCAGCAGCCACGGGACAGGCTATGGCTACACCTTC | CASSHGTGYGYTF
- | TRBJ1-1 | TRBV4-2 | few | TGTGCCAGCAGCCAAGAGGGCACCCACACTGAAGCTTTCTTT | CASSQEGTHTEAFF
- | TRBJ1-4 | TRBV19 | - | TGTGCCAGTAGTATTGCGGGGGGTGAGGAAAAACTGTTTTTT | CASSIAGGEEKLFF
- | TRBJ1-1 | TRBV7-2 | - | TGTGCCAGCAGCTTAGAAGGGGGGGAGAACACTGAAGCTTTCTTT | CASSLEGGENTEAFF
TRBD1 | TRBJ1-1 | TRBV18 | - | TGTGCCAGCTCCCAACCGGGACAGGGGGGCACTGAAGCTTTCTTT | CASSQPGQGGTEAFF
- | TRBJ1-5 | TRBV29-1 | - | TGCAGCGTTGTGGGGGGTTCAAATCAGCCCCAGCATTTT | CSVVGGSNQPQHF
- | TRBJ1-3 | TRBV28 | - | TGTGCCAGCAACCCGGGTGGGGCTCGCTCTGGAAACACCATATATTTT | CASNPGGARSGNTIYF
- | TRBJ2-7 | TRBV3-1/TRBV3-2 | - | TGTGCCAGCAGCCTCGGGGATCGGTCCTACGAGCAGTACTTC | CASSLGDRSYEQYF
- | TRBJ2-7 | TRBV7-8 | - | TGTGCCAGCAGCCCCGTGCGGGTCCGGCACGAGCAGTACTTC | CASSPVRVRHEQYF
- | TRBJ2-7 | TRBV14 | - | TGTGCCAGCAGCCAGAAAACAGGCGCCGTAAAATACGAGCAGTACTTC | CASSQKTGAVKYEQYF
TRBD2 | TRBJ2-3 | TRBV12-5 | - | TGTGCTAGTGGTCACGCGGGAGTGGGTACAGATACGCAGTATTTT | CASGHAGVGTDTQYF
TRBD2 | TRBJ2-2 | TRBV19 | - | TGTGCCACCCTTCGGAGTCAGGGAGGGTACACCGGGGAGCTGTTTTTT | CATLRSQGGYTGELFF
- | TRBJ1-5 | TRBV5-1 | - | TGCGCCAGCAGCCACAGTGGTGATCAGCCCCAGCATTTT | CASSHSGDQPQHF
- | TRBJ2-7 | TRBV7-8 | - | TGTGCCAGCAGCTCCTATGGGCTCGAGCAGTACTTC | CASSSYGLEQYF
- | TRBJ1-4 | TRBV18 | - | TGTGCCAGCTCACCAGGGTCTGCGACAGTTATTAATGAAAAACTGTTTTTT | CASSPGSATVINEKLFF
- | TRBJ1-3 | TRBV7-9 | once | TGTGCCAGCAGCTTAGCTGGTCACAGGTCTGGCTCTGGAAACACCATATATTTT | CASSLAGHRSGSGNTIYF
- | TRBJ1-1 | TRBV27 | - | TGTGCCAGCAGTTTATTGGGGATAACGAAACCGGGGCCGGGAGCTGAAGCTTTCTTT | CASSLLGITKPGPGAEAFF
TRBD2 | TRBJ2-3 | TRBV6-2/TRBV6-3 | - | TGTGCCAGCAGTTACCCGCTAGCGGGAGGAAGAAGGAGCACAGATACGCAGTATTTT | CASSYPLAGGRRSTDTQYF
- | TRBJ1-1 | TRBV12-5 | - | TGTGCTAGTGGTTTGTCCGGGAGTGGTGAAGCTTTCTTT | CASGLSGSGEAFF
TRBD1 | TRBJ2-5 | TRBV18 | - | TGTGCCAGCTCACCGGGACAGGGTCCTTTACAAGAGACCCAGTACTTC | CASSPGQGPLQETQYF
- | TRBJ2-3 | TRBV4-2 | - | TGTGCCAGCAGCCAAGCCTATCAAGGAGAGGGTCCAGATACGCAGTATTTT | CASSQAYQGEGPDTQYF